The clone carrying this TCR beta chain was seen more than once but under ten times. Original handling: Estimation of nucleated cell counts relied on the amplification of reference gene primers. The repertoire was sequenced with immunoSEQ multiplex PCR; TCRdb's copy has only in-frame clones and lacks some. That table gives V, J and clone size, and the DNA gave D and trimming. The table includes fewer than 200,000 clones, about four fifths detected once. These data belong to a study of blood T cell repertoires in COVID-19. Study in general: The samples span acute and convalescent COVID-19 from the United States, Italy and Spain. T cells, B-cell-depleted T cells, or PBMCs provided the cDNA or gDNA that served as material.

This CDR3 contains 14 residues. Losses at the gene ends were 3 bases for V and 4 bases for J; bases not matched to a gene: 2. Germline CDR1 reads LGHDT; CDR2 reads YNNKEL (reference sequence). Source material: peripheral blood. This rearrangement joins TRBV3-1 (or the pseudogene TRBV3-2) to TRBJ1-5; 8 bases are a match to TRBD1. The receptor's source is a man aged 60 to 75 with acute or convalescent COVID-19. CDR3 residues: CASSQTGENQPQHF. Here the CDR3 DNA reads TGTGCCAGCAGCCAGACAGGGGAAAATCAGCCCCAGCATTTT.